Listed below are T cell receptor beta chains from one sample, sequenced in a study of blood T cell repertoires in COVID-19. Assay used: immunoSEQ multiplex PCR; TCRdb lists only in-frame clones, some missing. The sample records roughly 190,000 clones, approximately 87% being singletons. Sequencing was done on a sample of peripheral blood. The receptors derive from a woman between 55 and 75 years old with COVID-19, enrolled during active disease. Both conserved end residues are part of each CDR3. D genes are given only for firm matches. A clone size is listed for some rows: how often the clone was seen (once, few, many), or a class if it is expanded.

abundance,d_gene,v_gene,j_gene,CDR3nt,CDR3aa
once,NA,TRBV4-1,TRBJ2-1,TGCGCCAGCAGCCAAGGGACATATTACAATGAGCAGTTCTTC,CASSQGTYYNEQFF
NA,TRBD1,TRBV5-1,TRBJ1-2,TGCGCCAGCAGCTTACGACAGGGGGCTCGGTATGGCTACACCTTC,CASSLRQGARYGYTF
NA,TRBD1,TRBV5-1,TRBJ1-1,TGCGCCAGCACCCAGGGGGTTATGAACACTGAAGCTTTCTTT,CASTQGVMNTEAFF
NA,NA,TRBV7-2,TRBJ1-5,TGTGCCAGCAGCTTACGCGGTCAGCCCCAGCATTTT,CASSLRGQPQHF
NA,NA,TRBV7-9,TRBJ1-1,TGTGCCAGCAGCCTAAACACTGAAGCTTTCTTT,CASSLNTEAFF
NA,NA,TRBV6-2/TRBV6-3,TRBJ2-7,TGTGCCAGCAGTCCACGCCCCCATTATCCAGCCTACGAGCAGTACTTC,CASSPRPHYPAYEQYF
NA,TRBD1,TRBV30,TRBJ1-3,TGTGCCTGTATAACAGGGGCTGGAAACACCATATATTTT,CACITGAGNTIYF
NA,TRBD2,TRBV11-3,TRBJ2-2,TGTGCCAGCAGCCAGGGGCTAGCGGGATTGGAGCTGTTTTTT,CASSQGLAGLELFF
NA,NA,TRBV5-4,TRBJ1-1,TGTGCCAGCAGCGTTTCCGGGACAATGGCTTTCTTT,CASSVSGTMAFF
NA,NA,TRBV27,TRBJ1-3,TGTGCCAGCAGGGCTGGGGGGTCCCGAGGAAACACCATATATTTT,CASRAGGSRGNTIYF
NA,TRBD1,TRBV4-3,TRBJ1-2,TGCGCCAGCAGCCAAGCAGGGGGTGGCTACACCTTC,CASSQAGGGYTF
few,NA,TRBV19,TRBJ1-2,TGTGCCAGTAGTATAAGCGCACGGATGGACATCTATGGCTACACCTTC,CASSISARMDIYGYTF
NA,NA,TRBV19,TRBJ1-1,TGTGCCAGTAGGGATCGAGGTCAGGGGAACACTGAAGCTTTCTTT,CASRDRGQGNTEAFF
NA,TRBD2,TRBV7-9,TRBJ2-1,TGTGCCAGCAGCTTAGTGGTGGGACCAGCGGGAGGTAATGAGCAGTTCTTC,CASSLVVGPAGGNEQFF
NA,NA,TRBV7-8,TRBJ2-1,TGTGCCAGCAGCGAGTGGGCCAGCTCCTACAATGAGCAGTTCTTC,CASSEWASSYNEQFF
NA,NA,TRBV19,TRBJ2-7,TGTGCCAGTAGTATCGCCCCCCGGGTTGGAAACTACGAGCAGTACTTC,CASSIAPRVGNYEQYF
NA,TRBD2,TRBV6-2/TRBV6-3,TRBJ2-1,TGTGCCAGCAGTTTGGGACTAGGCGATGTCAATGAGCAGTTCTTC,CASSLGLGDVNEQFF
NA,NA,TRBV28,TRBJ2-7,TGTGCCAGCACCATAAGGTTACAGGGAGCCGAGCAGTACTTC,CASTIRLQGAEQYF
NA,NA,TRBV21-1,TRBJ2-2,TGTGCCAGCAGCAAAGCTACCAACCAGGGACAGGGGGCGATGGGCACCGGGGAGCTGTTTTTT,CASSKATNQGQGAMGTGELFF
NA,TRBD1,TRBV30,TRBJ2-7,TGTGCCTGGACCAACGGGGACAGTGTCTACGAGCAGTACTTC,CAWTNGDSVYEQYF
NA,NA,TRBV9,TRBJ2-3,TGTGCCAGCAGCGCCGGTGAGCTGATTAGCACAGATACGCAGTATTTT,CASSAGELISTDTQYF
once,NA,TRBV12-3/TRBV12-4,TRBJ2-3,TGTGCCAGCAGTCCTAAAGATACGCAGTATTTT,CASSPKDTQYF
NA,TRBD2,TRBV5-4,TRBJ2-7,TGTGCCAGCAGCTTGGGGCTAGCGGGAGGCGGAGAGCAGTACTTC,CASSLGLAGGGEQYF
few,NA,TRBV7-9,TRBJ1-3,TGTGCCAGCAGCTTAGAGTCGGTCTCTGGAAACACCATATATTTT,CASSLESVSGNTIYF
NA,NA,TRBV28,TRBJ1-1,TGTGCCAGCAGTTTAATGGCCAGAAGTAACACTGAAGCTTTCTTT,CASSLMARSNTEAFF
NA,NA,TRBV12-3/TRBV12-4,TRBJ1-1,TGTGCCAGTCGCGTGAACACTGAAGCTTTCTTT,CASRVNTEAFF
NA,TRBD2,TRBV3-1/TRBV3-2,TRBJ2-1,TGTGCCAGCAGCCAAGGAGCGGGAGGGGCCTACAATGAGCAGTTCTTC,CASSQGAGGAYNEQFF
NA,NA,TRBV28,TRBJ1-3,TGTGCCAGTACTGGAGGGGTGGAGTACGAAAACACCATATATTTT,CASTGGVEYENTIYF
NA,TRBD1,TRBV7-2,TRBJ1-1,TGTGCCAGCAGCCCTACCGGGACAGCTAACACTGAAGCTTTCTTT,CASSPTGTANTEAFF
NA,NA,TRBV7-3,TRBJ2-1,TGTGCCAGCAGCTTAACGAGCGCTCGGAGCTCCTACAATGAGCAGTTCTTC,CASSLTSARSSYNEQFF
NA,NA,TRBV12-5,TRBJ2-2,TGTGCTAGTGGTTTCGGGTTAGCCAGCACCGGGGAGCTGTTTTTT,CASGFGLASTGELFF
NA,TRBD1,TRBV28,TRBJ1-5,TGTGCCAGCAGTGGGCCCGGACAGGGTCGGGATCAGCCCCAGCATTTT,CASSGPGQGRDQPQHF
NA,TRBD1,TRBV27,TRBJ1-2,TGTGCCAGCAGGAGAGGGACAGGGCATGGCTACACCTTC,CASRRGTGHGYTF
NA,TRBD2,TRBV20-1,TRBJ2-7,TGCAGTGCTAGTCGGGGACTAGCGGGAAACGAGCAGTACTTC,CSASRGLAGNEQYF
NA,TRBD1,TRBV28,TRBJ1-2,TGTGCCAGCAGTGACTACTACGGGACAGGGGTGGGCGGCTACACCTTC,CASSDYYGTGVGGYTF
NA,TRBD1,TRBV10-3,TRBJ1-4,TGTGCCATCAGTGACACCGGGACAGAAAATGAAAAACTGTTTTTT,CAISDTGTENEKLFF
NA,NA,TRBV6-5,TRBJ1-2,TGTGCCAGCACGACGTGGGGGGTTTCCAACTATGGCTACACCTTC,CASTTWGVSNYGYTF
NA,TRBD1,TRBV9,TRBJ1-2,TGTGCCAGCAGCGCCCCGACAGGGTCGAGGGGCTACACCTTC,CASSAPTGSRGYTF
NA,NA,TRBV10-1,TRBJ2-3,TGCGCCAGCAGTGACAGGGGCCCAGGCACAGATACGCAGTATTTT,CASSDRGPGTDTQYF
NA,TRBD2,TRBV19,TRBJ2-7,TGTGCCACCGCCGGACTAGCGGGCTACGAGCAGTACTTC,CATAGLAGYEQYF
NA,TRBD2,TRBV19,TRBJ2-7,TGTGCCAGTAGCGAGGCGCCCTTAGCGGGGATCTCCTACGAGCAGTACTTC,CASSEAPLAGISYEQYF